The text below deals with one T cell receptor beta chain. The antigen is unknown. Documented time point: newly diagnosed, previously untreated cHL patient sample. Thawed PBMCs were subjected to magnetic negative selection, which yielded isolated CD8+ T cells. The authors used newly diagnosed, untreated classical Hodgkin lymphoma PBMCs as comparison. Trimming removed 1 base at V and 4 bases at J, with 11 bases between. The germline V gene has CDR1 SGHDT and CDR2 YYEEEE. The CDR3 consists of 14 residues. Sequencing was performed with immunoSEQ multiplex PCR; in TCRdb, only in-frame clones are kept and a portion is missing. Of approximately 9,000 clones in the sample, about 90% were seen once. This sample is part of a study of PD-1 blockade in classical Hodgkin lymphoma. Study-wide results and caveats: Relative to healthy donors, newly diagnosed patients reportedly had lower baseline TCR diversity, which was reported as lower still in relapsed/refractory patients. The authors have not defined what causes the repertoire differences, possibly disease activity or prior therapy.

This chain links TRBV5-6 with TRBJ2-5; perhaps TRBD2 as D (5 bases). This receptor was taken from a human donor with classical Hodgkin lymphoma. Sequencing input: CD8+ T cells from blood. CDR3 nucleotides: TGTGCCAGCAGCTTGTATGAGGGCGGAGAGACCCAGTACTTC. The encoded protein is CASSLYEGGETQYF.